This T cell receptor beta chain derives from a study of blood T cell repertoires in COVID-19. Across the study: The origin of the acute and convalescent COVID-19 samples was the United States, Italy and Spain. Sample material is recorded as cDNA or gDNA derived from T cells, B-cell-depleted T cells, or PBMCs.

Original analysis: Scientists estimated how many nucleated cells there were by amplifying reference gene primers. The assay was immunoSEQ multiplex PCR, and TCRdb's table has in-frame clones only and misses some. Clone size and V and J calls were adopted from that table, with D and trimming inferred from the DNA. The table records over 50,000 clones, about 86% of them present only once. The CDR3 runs 16 residues. With V trimmed by 3 bases and J by 10 bases, 7 bases remained unmatched. Looked up from germline, CDR1 is LGHDT and CDR2 is YNNKEL (reference sequence). The chain combines TRBV3-1 (or the pseudogene TRBV3-2) with TRBJ1-6, with 12 positions matching TRBD1. Material: peripheral blood. The receptor's source is a man in his 70s with active COVID-19. CDR3 nucleotide sequence: TGTGCCAGCAGCCACTGGGACAGGGGGCGCAGATCACCCCTCCACTTT. Translated, it gives CASSHWDRGRRSPLHF.